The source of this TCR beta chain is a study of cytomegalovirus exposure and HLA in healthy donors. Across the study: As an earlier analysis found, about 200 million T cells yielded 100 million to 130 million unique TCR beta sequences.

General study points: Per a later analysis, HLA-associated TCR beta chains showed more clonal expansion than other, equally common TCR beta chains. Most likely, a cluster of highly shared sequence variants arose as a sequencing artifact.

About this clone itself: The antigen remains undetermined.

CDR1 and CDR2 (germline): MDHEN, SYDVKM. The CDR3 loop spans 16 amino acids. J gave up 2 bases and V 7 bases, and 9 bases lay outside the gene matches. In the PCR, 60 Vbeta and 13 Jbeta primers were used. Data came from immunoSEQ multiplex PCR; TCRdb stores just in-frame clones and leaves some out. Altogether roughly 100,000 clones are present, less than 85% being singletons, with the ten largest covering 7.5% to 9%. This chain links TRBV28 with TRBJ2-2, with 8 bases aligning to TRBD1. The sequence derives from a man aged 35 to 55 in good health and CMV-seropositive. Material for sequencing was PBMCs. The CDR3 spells CASTPQGARNTGELFF. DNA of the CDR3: TGTGCCAGCACCCCCCAGGGGGCGAGAAACACCGGGGAGCTGTTTTTT.